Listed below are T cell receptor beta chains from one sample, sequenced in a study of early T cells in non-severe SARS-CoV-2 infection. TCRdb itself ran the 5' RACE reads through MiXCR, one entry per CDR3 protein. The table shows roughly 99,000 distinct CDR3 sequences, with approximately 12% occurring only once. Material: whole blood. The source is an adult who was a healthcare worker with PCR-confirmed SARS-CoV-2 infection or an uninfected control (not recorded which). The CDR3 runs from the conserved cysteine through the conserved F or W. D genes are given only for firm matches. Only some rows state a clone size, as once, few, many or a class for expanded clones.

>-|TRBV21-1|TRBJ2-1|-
TGTGCCAGCAGGGGACTAGCGGGAGGCTATGAGCAGTTCTTC
CASRGLAGGYEQFF
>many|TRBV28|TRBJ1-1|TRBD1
TGTGCCAGCAGTTTCCCTCGGACAGGGGGCTCTGAAGCTTTCTTT
CASSFPRTGGSEAFF
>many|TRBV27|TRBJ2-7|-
TGTGCCAGCAGAGAACCGGGGATATCAGAAGAGCAGTACTTC
CASREPGISEEQYF
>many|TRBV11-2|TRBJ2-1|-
TGTGCCAGCAGCTTAGAGGGGACTCCCCATGAGCAGTTCTTC
CASSLEGTPHEQFF
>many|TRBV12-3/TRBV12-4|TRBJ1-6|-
TGTGCCAGCAGTTTTGGGAATTCACCCCTCCACTTT
CASSFGNSPLHF
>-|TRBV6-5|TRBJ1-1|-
TGTGCCAGCACGGGGACACTGAACACTGAAGCTTTCTTT
CASTGTLNTEAFF
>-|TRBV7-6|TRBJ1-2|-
TGTGCCAGCAGCTTAGAACACTACGGTGGCTACACCTTC
CASSLEHYGGYTF
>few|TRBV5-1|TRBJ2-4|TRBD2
TGCGCCAGCAGCTTGATGGGACTAGCGGGAGAAGTCAAAAACATTCAGTACTTC
CASSLMGLAGEVKNIQYF
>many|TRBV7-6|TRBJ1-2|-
TGTGCCAGCAGCTTAGGGGGCCCGCTCAGCGCCCCTAACTATGGCTACACCTTC
CASSLGGPLSAPNYGYTF
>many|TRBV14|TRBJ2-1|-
TGTGCCAGCAGCCATAGAAGAATAACGGGCTACGTGTACAATGAGCAGTTCTTC
CASSHRRITGYVYNEQFF
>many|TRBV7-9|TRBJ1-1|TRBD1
TGTGCCAGCAGCTCCAACAGGGGGGGCACTGAAGCTTTCTTT
CASSSNRGGTEAFF
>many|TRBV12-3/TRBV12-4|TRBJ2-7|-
TGTGCCAGCAGGTCTGGGTTGACCGAGCAGTACTTC
CASRSGLTEQYF
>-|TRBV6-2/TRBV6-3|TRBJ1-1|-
TGTGCCACCCAACAGGGCACCACTGAAGCTTTCTTT
CATQQGTTEAFF
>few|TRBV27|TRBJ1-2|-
TGTGCCAGCAGTGAAGTTGGCTACACCTTC
CASSEVGYTF
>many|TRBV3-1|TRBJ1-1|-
TGTGCCAGCAGCCAGTCTGGGACGCTGAACACTGAAGCTTTCTTT
CASSQSGTLNTEAFF
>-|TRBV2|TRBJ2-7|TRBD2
TGTGCCAGCAAGGCGGGAGCCTCCTACGAGCAGTACTTC
CASKAGASYEQYF
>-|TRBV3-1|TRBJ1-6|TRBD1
TGTGCCAGCAGCCCCCTAGGGTACAGGGGGCATGGAGAGGGACCCCTCCACTTT
CASSPLGYRGHGEGPLHF
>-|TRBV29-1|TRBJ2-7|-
TGCAGCGTGGAAAGCCCCTCAACGGGGGAGCAGTACTTC
CSVESPSTGEQYF
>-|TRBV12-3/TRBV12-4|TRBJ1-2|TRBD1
TGTGCCAGCAGAGAAGCAGGGGGAAATCTTAACTATGGCTACACCTTC
CASREAGGNLNYGYTF
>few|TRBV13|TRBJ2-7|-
TGTGCCAGCAGCTTAGTCCCCCAAACCTACGAGCAGTACTTC
CASSLVPQTYEQYF
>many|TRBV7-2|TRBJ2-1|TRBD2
TGTGCCAGCAGCCCCCCCAGCGGGAGGCCCTTTTACAATGAGCAGTTCTTC
CASSPPSGRPFYNEQFF
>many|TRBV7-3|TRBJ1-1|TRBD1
TGTGCCAGCAGCCCTCGGACAGGGGGCGAAGCTTTCTTT
CASSPRTGGEAFF
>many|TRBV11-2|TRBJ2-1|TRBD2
TGTGCCAGCAGCTTTGGACTAGCGGGAGGTCAGGAGCAGTTCTTC
CASSFGLAGGQEQFF
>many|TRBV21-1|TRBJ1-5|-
TGTGCCAGCAGCAAAGATTCGGCAGGGGCTCGCAATCAGCCCCAGCATTTT
CASSKDSAGARNQPQHF
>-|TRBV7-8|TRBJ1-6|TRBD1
TGTGCCAGCAGCACATACCCAAGGGGGCGAAGAGGTTCACCCCTCCACTTT
CASSTYPRGRRGSPLHF
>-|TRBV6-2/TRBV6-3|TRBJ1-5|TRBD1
TGTGCCAGCAGTACTACAATCCCGGGACAGAATAGCAATCAGCCCCAGCATTTT
CASSTTIPGQNSNQPQHF
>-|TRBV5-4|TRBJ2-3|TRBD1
TGTGCCAGCAGCTACGGACAGGCGGCAGATATGCAGTATTTT
CASSYGQAADMQYF
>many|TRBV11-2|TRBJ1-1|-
TGTGCCAGCAGCGGACGGTACACTGAAGCTTTCTTT
CASSGRYTEAFF
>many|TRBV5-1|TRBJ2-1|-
TGCGCCAGCAGCCCACTAGGGGACGAGCAGTTCTTC
CASSPLGDEQFF
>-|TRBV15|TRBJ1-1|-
TGTGCCACCAGCAGAGTTGGAAGGGACACTGAAGCTTTCTTT
CATSRVGRDTEAFF
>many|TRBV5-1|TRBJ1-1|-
TGCGCCAGCAGCTGGGGTGGAAGAACTGAAGCTTTCTTT
CASSWGGRTEAFF
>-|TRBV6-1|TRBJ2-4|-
TGTGCCAGCAAGTCGCTATGGGTGGAGTACTTC
CASKSLWVEYF
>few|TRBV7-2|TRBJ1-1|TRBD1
TGTGCCAGCAGCTCTGTTACAGGGGGGTACACTGAAGCTTTCTTT
CASSSVTGGYTEAFF
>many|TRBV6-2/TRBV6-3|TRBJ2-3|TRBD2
TGTGCCAGCAGTTACCTTCGCGGGAGTGACGAGGATACGCAGTATTTT
CASSYLRGSDEDTQYF
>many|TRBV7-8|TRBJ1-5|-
TGTGCCAGCAGCTCCCTGGGAGCGGGGCCGAGCAATCAGCCCCAGCATTTT
CASSSLGAGPSNQPQHF
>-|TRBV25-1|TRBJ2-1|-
TGTGCCAGCAGTGAGTATTACAATGAGCAGTTCTTC
CASSEYYNEQFF
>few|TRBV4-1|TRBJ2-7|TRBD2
TGCGCCAGCAGCCAAGCGTACCGGACTAGCAGGTACGAGCAGTACTTC
CASSQAYRTSRYEQYF